These T cell receptor beta chains were read from a single sample in a study of blood T cell repertoires in COVID-19. The method was immunoSEQ multiplex PCR; TCRdb's version includes in-frame clones alone and lacks a portion of them. The table lists some 16,000 clones, roughly 86% of them singletons. Sample: peripheral blood. Every receptor here comes from a human donor in a cohort sampled during active COVID-19. The CDR3 runs from the conserved cysteine through the conserved F or W.

>TRBV7-3
CASSARLAGGPTDTQYF
>TRBV6-2/TRBV6-3
CASSQRSGEKLFF
>TRBV5-4
CASSPDRSYGYTF
>TRBV3-1/TRBV3-2
CASSQEGPGLAANTGELFF
>TRBV6-5
CASNLFFYDSPLHF
>TRBV6-5
CASTAGATNTEAFF
>TRBV11-3
CASSLVAGEHEQYF
>TRBV5-1
CASRGVSGRSYEQYF
>TRBV5-1
CASSSYGATNEKLFF
>TRBV10-3
CAISDGARPSNTEAFF